The 21 T cell receptor beta chains reported below all come from one sample, sequenced in a study of blood T cell repertoires in COVID-19. Assay used: immunoSEQ multiplex PCR; TCRdb lists only in-frame clones, some missing. The sample consists of under 250,000 clones, about four fifths of them appearing once. Source material: PBMCs or T cells enriched from blood (not recorded which). Receptor source: a woman between 50 and 59 years old with acute COVID-19.

This chain joins TRBV18 and TRBJ1-1, with TRBD1 matching 7 bases. The CDR3 contains 16 residues. Unmatched junction bases numbered 7, after V lost 3 bases and J lost 0 bases. Germline lookup yields CDR1 KGHSH and CDR2 LQKENI. The CDR3 protein is CASSPTTGSVNTEAFF. The CDR3 coding sequence is TGTGCCAGCTCACCGACGACAGGGTCGGTGAACACTGAAGCTTTCTTT.

This rearrangement joins TRBV11-3 to TRBJ2-7; D may be TRBD1 (5 bases). V lost 0 bases, J lost 2 bases, and 8 bases lay in between. The CDR3 totals 14 residues. CDR1 is SGHNT, CDR2 YENEEA, per germline. DNA for the CDR3: TGTGCCAGCAGCTTAGAACAGGTAGCCTACGAGCAGTACTTC. This translates into CASSLEQVAYEQYF. Together with reference TRBV11-3 and TRBJ2-7, the CDR3 gives the full variable domain: EAGVVQSPRYKIIEKKQPVAFWCNPISGHNTLYWYLQNLGQGPELLIRYENEEAVDDSQLPKDRFSAERLKGVDSTLKIQPAELGDSAVYLCASSLEQVAYEQYFGPGTRLTVT.

The chain combines TRBV6-5 with TRBJ1-2; the match to TRBD1 covers 7 bases. Trimming cost V 6 bases and J 2 bases; bases outside gene matches: 6. CDR1 MNHEY and CDR2 SVGAGI come from the germline V gene. This CDR3 has 14 residues. The CDR3 region has the DNA TGTGCCAGCAGAACTCCCAGGGGGAACTATGGCTACACCTTC. Its protein is CASRTPRGNYGYTF.

This clone was seen a handful of times. The rearrangement uses TRBV2 and TRBJ2-1; a weak D match, TRBD2 (6 bases). The CDR3 is 15 amino acids. CDR1 is SNHLY, CDR2 FYNNEI, per germline. V dropped 5 bases and J dropped 5 bases, with 16 bases sitting between them. CDR3 region: CASSLRGTGDNEQFF. CDR3 DNA sequence: TGTGCCAGCAGTCTCCGAGGGACTGGTGACAATGAGCAGTTCTTC.

The chain joins TRBV7-9 to TRBJ1-1, with a tentative D call TRBD1 (5 bases). Germline V CDR1 and CDR2: SEHNR, FQNEAQ (reference sequence). This CDR3 region has 13 residues. Trimming took 11 bases from V and 5 from J, leaving 18 bases between them. The CDR3 bases are TGTGCCGGCCGAACACAGGATTTTACTGAAGCTTTCTTT. It yields the protein CAGRTQDFTEAFF.

V and J are TRBV18 and TRBJ2-5; 11 bases match TRBD2. This CDR3 region has 16 residues. Germline trimming cut 8 bases from V and 5 bases from J; bases unmatched to any gene: 13. CDR1 is KGHSH and CDR2 is LQKENI in the germline V gene. CDR3 in DNA: TGTGCCAGCCACGGAGGTAGCGGGGGGGCCTCGGAGACCCAGTACTTC. The encoded protein is CASHGGSGGASETQYF.

As to this clone: It is likely a read error, because the conserved phenylalanine at the end of the CDR3 is missing. The DNA is left out, because the CDR3 cannot be placed on it with certainty; the CDR3 is given as TCRdb lists it. The chain combines TRBV21-1 with TRBJ2-7; the table's D call TRBD2 went unverified against the DNA. TRBV21-1 is marked as a pseudogene. Termini included, the CDR3 measures 12 amino acids. CDR3 sequence: CASSKSVYPKTI.

The J gene is TRBJ2-3, the V gene TRBV11-1, with 8 positions matching TRBD2. Trimming at V came to 4 bases and at J to 2 bases, leaving 5 bases not matched to a gene. Germline lookup yields CDR1 SGHAT and CDR2 FQDESV (reference sequence). The CDR3 loop spans 15 amino acids. DNA of the CDR3: TGTGCCAGCAGCTCGGTGCGGGGGGACACAGATACGCAGTATTTT. Translation gives CASSSVRGDTDTQYF.

The rearrangement links TRBV11-3 to TRBJ1-3, with D unclear. Looked up from germline, CDR1 is SGHNT and CDR2 is YENEEA. CDR3 length: 13 residues. The V and J ends lost 3 bases and 3 bases respectively, with 6 bases between them. The CDR3 here is CASSLNNGNTIYF. The CDR3 coding sequence is TGTGCCAGCAGCTTGAACAATGGAAACACCATATATTTT. The complete variable domain, with remaining parts taken from reference TRBV11-3 and TRBJ1-3, reads EAGVVQSPRYKIIEKKQPVAFWCNPISGHNTLYWYLQNLGQGPELLIRYENEEAVDDSQLPKDRFSAERLKGVDSTLKIQPAELGDSAVYLCASSLNNGNTIYFGEGSWLTVV.

This chain joins TRBV6-2 or TRBV6-3 and TRBJ1-4; D gene unclear. The CDR3 is made up of 14 amino acids. Trimming removed 2 bases from V and 4 bases from J, with 8 bases in between. Looked up from germline, CDR1 is MNHEY and CDR2 is SVGEGT. The CDR3 DNA reads TGTGCCAGCAGTTACGACGGGAATAATGAAAAACTGTTTTTT. It is translated as CASSYDGNNEKLFF.

V gene TRBV2 combines with J gene TRBJ2-1, with 7 bases fitting TRBD2. This CDR3 contains 12 residues. Losses at the gene ends were 8 bases for V and 4 bases for J; bases not matched to a gene: 2. CDR1 SNHLY and CDR2 FYNNEI come from the germline V gene. The CDR3 spells CASGAGYNEQFF. DNA of the CDR3: TGTGCCAGCGGAGCGGGGTACAATGAGCAGTTCTTC.

This clone was seen just once. This chain links TRBV20-1 with TRBJ1-1; no clear D gene. The germline V gene encodes CDR1 DFQATT and CDR2 SNEGSKA (reference sequence). V shed 6 bases and J shed 6 bases, with 11 bases lying between them. The CDR3 extends over 11 amino acids. CDR3 nucleotides: TGCAGTGCCCTGAGAACCTCTGAAGCTTTCTTT. Translation: CSALRTSEAFF.

The chain joins TRBV4-2 to TRBJ2-7; D gene unclear. The CDR3 length is 12 residues. V dropped 1 base and J dropped 3 bases, with 4 bases sitting between them. Per the germline V gene, CDR1 is LGHNA and CDR2 is YNFKEQ. The CDR3 DNA reads TGTGCCAGCAGCCAAGCCGGCTACGAGCAGTACTTC. This encodes CASSQAGYEQYF.

The chain carries TRBV7-2 and TRBJ2-2, with D possibly being TRBD1 (6 bases). The V end was cut by 3 bases, the J end by 8 bases, with 16 bases between. CDR1 is SGHTA and CDR2 is FQGNSA in the germline V gene. The length of the CDR3 is 15 residues. The CDR3 DNA reads as TGTGCCAGCAGCTTCGGGACATTGGGGTCAGGGGAGCTGTTTTTT. Translating it yields CASSFGTLGSGELFF.

The J gene is TRBJ1-2, the V gene TRBV18; weak D call: TRBD1 (5 bases). Trimming took 8 bases from V and 7 from J, leaving 20 bases between them. Germline V lookup: CDR1 KGHSH, CDR2 LQKENI. CDR3 length: 14 residues. The CDR3: CASHNGGFGGGYTF. CDR3 nucleotide sequence: TGTGCCAGCCATAACGGGGGATTCGGTGGTGGCTACACCTTC.

The chain uses TRBV7-8 and TRBJ1-4, with 9 bases that match TRBD1. CDR3 length equals 14 residues. Germline V lookup: CDR1 SGHVS, CDR2 FQNEAQ. V was pared by 3 bases and J by 8 bases, with 4 bases of the junction left unmatched. The CDR3, as DNA: TGTGCCAGCAGCTTCCGGGACAGGGACGAAAAACTGTTTTTT. The encoded protein is CASSFRDRDEKLFF.

This chain links TRBV7-9 with TRBJ2-1; D possibly corresponds to TRBD2 (6 bases). The CDR3 is 18 residues long. Germline CDR1 is SEHNR and CDR2 is FQNEAQ (reference sequence). V shed 5 bases and J shed 8 bases, with 28 bases lying between them. CDR3 sequence (DNA): TGTGCCAGCAGCCGCGCCTCTGTAGTGAGCGGGCGTTCGTATGAGCAGTTCTTC. It is translated as CASSRASVVSGRSYEQFF. The entire variable domain, with the rest obtained from reference TRBV7-9 and TRBJ2-1, is as follows: DTGVSQNPRHKITKRGQNVTFRCDPISEHNRLYWYRQTLGQGPEFLTYFQNEAQLEKSRLLSDRFSAERPKGSFSTLEIQRTEQGDSAMYLCASSRASVVSGRSYEQFFGPGTRLTVL.

The rearrangement links TRBV28 to TRBJ2-2; 11 bases align to TRBD1. This CDR3 spans 17 amino acids. The germline V gene encodes CDR1 MDHEN and CDR2 SYDVKM. The ends lost 6 bases at V and 2 bases at J; junction bases unmatched: 8. The chain's CDR3 is CASRSRDRGTNTGELFF. The CDR3 coding sequence is TGTGCCAGCAGGTCCCGGGACAGGGGGACTAACACCGGGGAGCTGTTTTTT.

Only a few counts were recorded for this clone. The chain carries TRBV9 and TRBJ2-5; tentatively, D is TRBD2 (6 bases). The CDR3 has 13 amino acids. V was shortened by 3 bases and J by 4 bases, with 10 bases between the two germline ends. CDR1 and CDR2 (germline): SGDLS, YYNGEE. The CDR3 spells CASSAGTSETQYF. The CDR3 nucleotides are TGTGCCAGCAGCGCCGGGACTTCAGAGACCCAGTACTTC. Complete variable domain (other parts from reference TRBV9 and TRBJ2-5): DSGVTQTPKHLITATGQRVTLRCSPRSGDLSVYWYQQSLDQGLQFLIQYYNGEERAKGNILERFSAQQFPDLHSELNLSSLELGDSALYFCASSAGTSETQYFGPGTRLLVL.

The V and J genes are TRBV5-1 and TRBJ2-1, with 15 bases aligning to TRBD2. V gave up 0 bases and J gave up 7 bases; unmatched junction bases: 5. Looked up from germline, CDR1 is SGHRS and CDR2 is YFSETQ. CDR3 length equals 17 residues. Here the CDR3 DNA reads TGCGCCAGCAGCTTGGCCGGACTAGCGGGGGGGCAGAATGAGCAGTTCTTC. It yields the protein CASSLAGLAGGQNEQFF.

This clone was recorded a few times. The CDR3 sequence is CASSIWDSPGEQYF. The CDR3 region has the DNA TGTGCCAGTAGTATATGGGACTCTCCGGGGGAGCAGTACTTC. This chain joins TRBV19 and TRBJ2-7, with D perhaps TRBD2 (6 bases). The V end was cut by 2 bases, the J end by 7 bases, with 15 bases between. This CDR3 is built from 14 residues. Per germline, CDR1 LNHDA and CDR2 SQIVND (reference sequence).